The T cell receptor (beta chain) described here comes from a study of CXCR3-negative and CXCR3-positive naive CD8 T cells. Study background: Overall TRB read output was approximately 150 million, and each library contained about 1.5 +/- 0.3 million reads.

The CDR3 sequence is 12 residues long. CDR1 and CDR2 from the germline V gene are SQVTM and ANQGSEA. UMI labels and 5' RACE were used to prepare the TRB cDNA libraries. TCRdb reprocessed the 5' RACE reads, with one entry per CDR3 protein and no DNA. The sample holds 50,000 to 65,000 distinct CDR3 sequences. The J gene is TRBJ2-2, the V gene TRBV29-1. The sequenced sample was naive CXCR3- CD8+ T cells from blood. Noted subset: CD45RO-CCR7+CD27+CD95- naive CD8+ T cells lacking CXCR3 (TNR3-). This clonotype was obtained from a human donor in good health. Some clones in this sample may be carry-over from other donors' samples. CDR3: CSVGANTGGLFF.